This T cell receptor (beta chain) was recorded in a study of T cells in Graves' hyperthyroidism and ophthalmopathy. The CDR3 regions of TCR beta were amplified from RNA transcripts. Carried out on the TCR CDR3, a first-round RT-PCR used the HTBI primer set. TCRdb fed the multiplex PCR reads into MiXCR, producing one record per CDR3 protein. Of around 420,000 distinct CDR3 sequences in the sample, 15% to 18% are singletons; the top ten hold just under 8%. Germline V gives CDR1 ENHRY, CDR2 SYGVKD. J lost 1 base, V lost 4 bases, and 0 bases had no gene match. The CDR3 extends over 13 amino acids. The receptor was isolated from a woman aged 18-29 years with Graves' hyperthyroidism. The sequenced sample was blood. This chain connects TRBV10-3 to TRBJ2-5, with 7 nucleotides matching TRBD2. The CDR3 protein is CAISASGQETQYF. CDR3 DNA: TGTGCCATCAGTGCTAGCGGCCAAGAGACCCAGTACTTC.